The clone carrying this T cell receptor beta chain was detected once. Its antigen is unknown. This sample is drawn from a study of cytomegalovirus exposure and HLA in healthy donors. The study, taken as a whole, reports: Later, an analysis found that common viral pathogens appeared to be linked with several of the most significant clusters. As was reported, the classifier diagnosed cytomegalovirus status with high specificity and sensitivity. Solely CMV serostatus was available to characterize immune exposure. Through in vitro validation, three CMV-associated chains were shown to be specific for CMV antigens.

PCR involved 60 Vbeta and 13 Jbeta primers. Profiling relied on immunoSEQ multiplex PCR, and the TCRdb table lists in-frame clones only, not all of them. There are about 210,000 clones in the sample; around 80% occur only once, and approximately 2.9% lies in the top ten. Trimming pared 0 bases from V and 1 base from J, leaving 12 bases between. Germline V gene lookup returns CDR1 SGHDT and CDR2 YYEEEE. This CDR3 region has 16 residues. Sequencing was performed on PBMCs. This receptor was obtained from a man aged 25-40 years in good health and CMV-seronegative. The rearrangement uses TRBV5-6 and TRBJ2-3, with D possibly matching TRBD1 (6 bases). The CDR3 DNA sequence: TGTGCCAGCAGCTTGGGACAGGCGACTCGCACAGATACGCAGTATTTT. As protein: CASSLGQATRTDTQYF.